What follows are 21 T cell receptor beta chains derived from one specimen sequenced in a study of CD8+ T cells in alopecia areata. It was cDNA, reverse transcribed from extracted RNA, that served as the sequencing template. Libraries were prepared by immunoSEQ multiplex PCR; TCRdb keeps only in-frame clonotypes and omits some of them. The sample gives about 110,000 clones, under 65% of which show up once; roughly 25% is in the top ten. The sample comprised NKG2D-low CD8+ T cells sorted from blood. These receptors were obtained from a human donor with alopecia areata.

V is TRBV6-5 and J is TRBJ1-2; D possibly corresponds to TRBD1 (6 bases). The germline V gene has CDR1 MNHEY and CDR2 SVGAGI. The V gene lost 8 bases and the J gene lost 8 bases, with 15 bases spanning the gap. This CDR3 has 12 amino acids. The CDR3 nucleotides are TGTGCCAGCGGTGGGGGGCCGAGGGGCTACACCTTC. Translation: CASGGGPRGYTF.

The chain combines TRBV6-5 with TRBJ2-1; D not certain. Germline V gene lookup returns CDR1 MNHEY and CDR2 SVGAGI. The V end was cut by 10 bases, the J end by 5 bases, with 15 bases between. The CDR3 has 13 residues. The DNA of the CDR3 is TGTGCCACCAGCCAGGACGGAGACAATGAGCAGTTCTTC. This encodes CATSQDGDNEQFF.

The gene calls are TRBV6-5 and TRBJ1-5; D is unclear. Trimming removed 6 bases from V and 3 bases from J, with 9 bases in between. The germline V gene has CDR1 MNHEY and CDR2 SVGAGI. The CDR3 covers 13 residues. CDR3 DNA: TGTGCCAGCAGCGGAAACCTCAATCAGCCCCAGCATTTT. Its protein product is CASSGNLNQPQHF.

The chain combines TRBV28 with TRBJ2-7; D unresolved. The V and J ends lost 7 bases and 4 bases respectively, with 14 bases between them. The germline V gene encodes CDR1 MDHEN and CDR2 SYDVKM. The CDR3 runs 13 residues. The CDR3: CASTVTGSYEQYF. DNA for the CDR3: TGTGCCAGCACCGTGACTGGCAGTTACGAGCAGTACTTC.

The V gene is TRBV10-3, the J gene TRBJ2-5; TRBD2 matches 8 bases. The CDR3 has 13 residues. Germline loops: CDR1 ENHRY, CDR2 SYGVKD. Germline trimming cut 9 bases from V and 5 bases from J; bases unmatched to any gene: 8. CDR3 protein: CAISPGLAETQYF. The CDR3, as DNA: TGTGCCATTAGTCCTGGACTAGCCGAGACCCAGTACTTC.

The chain couples TRBV29-1 to TRBJ2-7; D gene uncertain. Per the germline V gene, CDR1 is SQVTM and CDR2 is ANQGSEA. V was shortened by 4 bases and J by 3 bases, with 7 bases between the two germline ends. This CDR3 contains 11 residues. CDR3 nucleotides: TGCAGCGTTGTTGGGGACTACGAGCAGTACTTC. This translates into CSVVGDYEQYF.

This clone was detected once. This chain joins TRBV27 and TRBJ2-3; a weak D match, TRBD1 (5 bases). CDR1 and CDR2 from the germline V gene are MNHEY and SMNVEV (reference sequence). This CDR3 is built from 15 residues. V lost 8 bases and J 4 bases, leaving 19 bases between the germline ends. CDR3 protein: CASRLGPPRADTQYF. Written as DNA, the CDR3 is TGTGCCAGCCGACTCGGACCTCCCAGGGCAGATACGCAGTATTTT.

The V call is TRBV7-9, the J call TRBJ2-5, with D perhaps being TRBD1 or TRBD2 (5 bases each). The CDR3 spans 13 residues. V dropped 5 bases and J dropped 5 bases, with 12 bases sitting between them. Germline CDR1 and CDR2: SEHNR and FQNEAQ (reference sequence). CDR3 sequence (DNA): TGTGCCAGCAGCCTCTCCGGGGACGAGACCCAGTACTTC. It codes for CASSLSGDETQYF. Full variable domain (outside the CDR3, taken from reference TRBV7-9 and TRBJ2-5): DTGVSQNPRHKITKRGQNVTFRCDPISEHNRLYWYRQTLGQGPEFLTYFQNEAQLEKSRLLSDRFSAERPKGSFSTLEIQRTEQGDSAMYLCASSLSGDETQYFGPGTRLLVL.

This chain joins TRBV7-2 and TRBJ2-7; tentatively, D is TRBD1 (6 bases). V lost 1 base, J lost 5 bases, and 12 bases lay in between. The CDR3 runs to 14 residues. Germline CDR1 and CDR2: SGHTA and FQGNSA. CDR3 protein: CASSLGRGRDEQYF. The CDR3 coding sequence is TGTGCCAGCAGCTTAGGCAGGGGAAGGGACGAGCAGTACTTC.

J is TRBJ2-6 and V is TRBV19; 7 bases map to TRBD1. CDR1 and CDR2 (germline): LNHDA, SQIVND (reference sequence). The CDR3 runs to 18 residues. J was trimmed by 0 bases and V by 6 bases; bases with no gene match: 11. CDR3 coding DNA: TGTGCCAGTAGCCAGCGAGGGGACAGTTACTCTGGGGCCAACGTCCTGACTTTC. Translating it yields CASSQRGDSYSGANVLTF.

There are a few counts of this clone. The CDR3 spells CASIIAGGPNEQFF. The CDR3 coding sequence is TGTGCCAGCATCATAGCGGGAGGGCCTAATGAGCAGTTCTTC. This chain connects TRBV5-5 to TRBJ2-1; 11 bases match TRBD2. The germline V gene encodes CDR1 SGHKS and CDR2 YYEKEE (reference sequence). This CDR3 is 14 amino acids long. The junction had 6 bases not matched to a gene; V was cut back by 6 bases and J by 7 bases.

The genes are TRBV27 and TRBJ2-7; 9 positions match TRBD2. Per germline, CDR1 MNHEY and CDR2 SMNVEV (reference sequence). This CDR3 has 16 residues. J gave up 2 bases and V 2 bases, and 7 bases lay outside the gene matches. The CDR3 is CASSLIGLANTYEQYF. The CDR3 DNA follows: TGTGCCAGCAGTTTAATCGGACTAGCGAACACCTACGAGCAGTACTTC.

The V call is TRBV9, the J call TRBJ1-2; 7 nucleotides align to TRBD1. With V trimmed by 4 bases and J by 4 bases, 4 bases remained unmatched. CDR3 length: 13 residues. CDR1 and CDR2 (germline): SGDLS, YYNGEE. Here the CDR3 reads CASSPGTAYGYTF. CDR3 in DNA: TGTGCCAGCAGCCCCGGGACAGCCTATGGCTACACCTTC.

The rearrangement links TRBV28 to TRBJ2-7; D remains unclear. This CDR3 region has 11 residues. Germline values: CDR1 MDHEN, CDR2 SYDVKM. The V and J ends lost 5 bases and 3 bases respectively, with 5 bases between them. DNA of the CDR3: TGTGCCAGCAGTACCTACTACGAGCAGTACTTC. As protein: CASSTYYEQYF.

The gene calls are TRBV7-3 and TRBJ2-7; the match to TRBD2 covers 14 bases. The germline V gene encodes CDR1 SGHTA and CDR2 FQGTGA. This CDR3 is 19 amino acids long. Losses at the gene ends were 5 bases for V and 3 bases for J; bases not matched to a gene: 15. CDR3 in DNA: TGTGCCAGCAGCCCGCGGACTAGCGGGAGGAGAGGGTGGCGCTACGAGCAGTACTTC. It is translated as CASSPRTSGRRGWRYEQYF.

The CDR3: CASSFNEVGEQYF. In DNA, the CDR3 is TGTGCCAGCAGTTTTAATGAGGTGGGCGAGCAGTACTTC. J is TRBJ2-5 and V is TRBV27; no definite D call. Matching the DNA end better, TRBJ2-7 makes the J call doubtful. From germline, CDR1 is MNHEY and CDR2 SMNVEV (reference sequence). This CDR3 has 13 residues.

For the CDR3, the DNA is TGTGCCAGCAGCTTGTTTAGGCAAACCCCGCCTCGGGAGCAGTACTTC. Its protein is CASSLFRQTPPREQYF. The chain couples TRBV5-6 to TRBJ2-7, with D hard to call. With 1 base removed from V and 7 bases from J, the gap between germline ends came to 21 bases. Per the germline V gene, CDR1 is SGHDT and CDR2 is YYEEEE. The CDR3 is made up of 16 amino acids.

This clone turned up a few times. CDR3 loop: CASSFSWGYTF. The CDR3 DNA reads as TGTGCCAGCAGTTTTAGTTGGGGCTACACCTTC. The chain links TRBV28 to TRBJ1-2, with unresolved D. The V end was cut by 3 bases, the J end by 8 bases, with 7 bases between. Germline lookup yields CDR1 MDHEN and CDR2 SYDVKM. This CDR3 region has 11 residues.

This clone came up once. The sample carries other DNA sequences with the same CDR3. The chain joins TRBV29-1 to TRBJ2-7; D may match TRBD1 or TRBD2 (5 bases each). V was clipped by 7 bases and J by 2 bases, with 15 bases between them. The CDR3 is made up of 13 amino acids. Germline values: CDR1 SQVTM, CDR2 ANQGSEA. CDR3 in amino acids: CSAGTSGTYEQYF. CDR3 nucleotide sequence: TGCAGCGCCGGGACCAGCGGAACCTACGAGCAGTACTTC.

The V and J genes are TRBV27 and TRBJ2-7; 8 bases fit TRBD1. The CDR3 extends over 13 amino acids. The trim removed 6 bases at V and 3 bases at J, leaving 4 bases unmatched. Germline V gene data show CDR1 as MNHEY and CDR2 as SMNVEV (reference sequence). DNA of the CDR3: TGTGCCAGCAGAGGACAGGGAGACTACGAGCAGTACTTC. It yields the protein CASRGQGDYEQYF.

The chain carries TRBV19 and TRBJ1-1, with D tentatively TRBD1 (6 bases). Per germline, CDR1 LNHDA and CDR2 SQIVND (reference sequence). CDR3 length: 14 residues. V was trimmed by 7 bases and J by 0 bases, leaving 12 bases between them. Written as DNA, the CDR3 is TGTGCCAGTATTCTAGGGGGAGTGAACACTGAAGCTTTCTTT. Translated: CASILGGVNTEAFF.